Following are 7 T cell receptor beta chains from one sample sequenced in a study of CD8 T cell repertoires and HIV-1 epitope variants. Clones were read by immunoSEQ multiplex PCR, and TCRdb kept only the in-frame ones, dropping some. Counted here are over 4,500 clones, over 50% occurring once; the ten biggest clones make up approximately 40%. These TCRs' antigens remain unknown. Sequencing was performed on cultured CD8+ T cells derived from PBMCs. The source of these receptors is a male donor with HIV.

The chain combines TRBV19 with TRBJ2-1; D gene uncertain. CDR3 size: 13 residues. V dropped 3 bases and J dropped 3 bases, with 6 bases sitting between them. Germline V CDR1 and CDR2: LNHDA, SQIVND (reference sequence). DNA for the CDR3: TGTGCCAGTAGTATGTCCAGCTACAATGAGCAGTTCTTC. This gives the protein CASSMSSYNEQFF.

The chain uses TRBV28 and TRBJ2-7; D possibly matches TRBD1 or TRBD2 (11 bases each). The CDR3 is 21 amino acids. The V end lost 5 bases, the J end lost 0 bases, and 32 bases lay between the germline ends. The germline gives CDR1 MDHEN, CDR2 SYDVKM. CDR3 sequence: CASSTHPGQGGLAAFSYEQYF. Written as DNA, the CDR3 is TGTGCCAGCAGTACTCACCCGGGACAGGGGGGACTAGCGGCCTTCTCCTACGAGCAGTACTTC.

This rearrangement joins TRBV19 to TRBJ2-7; TRBD2 agrees at 14 bases. V dropped 4 bases and J dropped 5; count of bases not matched to a gene: 7. The length of the CDR3 is 16 residues. Per the germline V gene, CDR1 is LNHDA and CDR2 is SQIVND (reference sequence). The CDR3 is CASSTHGLAGGHEQYF. CDR3 in DNA: TGTGCCAGTAGTACTCACGGACTAGCGGGAGGCCACGAGCAGTACTTC.

The V gene is TRBV6-6, the J gene TRBJ1-2, with TRBD1 identical over 10 bases. There are 15 residues in the CDR3. From germline, CDR1 is MNHNY and CDR2 SVGAGI (reference sequence). V lost 5 bases to trimming and J lost 7 bases; unmatched junction nucleotides: 10. DNA of the CDR3: TGTGCCAGCAGTAACTTCGGGACAGGGGCCGGTGGCTACACCTTC. It codes for CASSNFGTGAGGYTF.

V is TRBV5-6 and J is TRBJ2-7; D may be TRBD1 (6 bases). The CDR3 consists of 12 residues. Trimming left V 0 bases short and J 6 bases short, with 7 bases between. Per the germline V gene, CDR1 is SGHDT and CDR2 is YYEEEE. CDR3 sequence: CASSLGGGEQYF. For the CDR3, the DNA is TGTGCCAGCAGCTTGGGAGGGGGCGAGCAGTACTTC.

V usage is TRBV27 and J usage is TRBJ2-1, with a tentative D call TRBD2 (6 bases). V gave up 6 bases and J gave up 8 bases, with 17 bases separating them. Germline-derived CDR1 and CDR2 are MNHEY and SMNVEV (reference sequence). CDR3 size: 14 residues. The CDR3 nucleotides read TGTGCCAGCAGCGACCGGACTATTCTCGATGAGCAGTTCTTC. Translating gives CASSDRTILDEQFF.

The chain links TRBV7-9 to TRBJ2-3, with D possibly matching TRBD2 (6 bases). V was trimmed by 1 base and J by 0 bases, leaving 14 bases between them. CDR1 is SEHNR, CDR2 FQNEAQ, per germline (reference sequence). The CDR3 spans 17 residues. The CDR3 DNA reads as TGTGCCAGCAGCTTAGACACGGCGGGACCTAGCACAGATACGCAGTATTTT. The encoded protein is CASSLDTAGPSTDTQYF.